This TCR beta chain was profiled in a study of blood T cells in healthy people across ages. A word on this clonotype: Its antigen is as yet unknown. At one of its ends the junction is not consistent with the germline gene, which may arise from a read error.

Next came a second PCR, run for about 6 to 12 cycles, which used a sample-barcoded 5' primer along with a J-beta primer mix. Any given sample supplied a minimum of 2.5 million CDR3-containing paired-end reads. Each CDR3 protein gets one entry after TCRdb re-called the 5' RACE reads with MiXCR. The sample has 550,000 to 650,000 distinct CDR3 sequences, about 30% seen once; the top ten hold about 15%. General study results and limits: Leaving the PBMCs unsorted stopped any conclusive comparison of naive versus antigen-experienced cells.

Germline V lookup: CDR1 PRHDT, CDR2 FYEKMQ (reference sequence). This CDR3 has 15 residues. The source is a woman older than 75 in good health. The chain combines TRBV13 with TRBJ2-7, with TRBD1 matching over 7 bases. The material sequenced was blood. CDR3: CAGSLATGQSYEQYF. Written as DNA, the CDR3 is TGTGCCGGCAGCTTAGCCACGGGACAGTCCTACGAGCAGTACTTC.